These 13 T cell receptor beta chains originate from one sample sequenced in a study of T cell responses to AZD1222 COVID-19 vaccine. Produced via immunoSEQ multiplex PCR; TCRdb's table is partial and in-frame only. This table holds under 150,000 clones, 82% found once. The material was peripheral blood, obtained on day 0 of MenACWY control vaccination. The receptors stem from an adult in good health.

The rearrangement links TRBV29-1 to TRBJ1-2; D remains ambiguous. Germline CDR1 reads SQVTM; CDR2 reads ANQGSEA. V was pared by 6 bases and J by 4 bases, with 15 bases between. This CDR3 contains 13 residues. DNA for the CDR3: TGCAGCGTCGGGGATCGACAAAGCTATGGCTACACCTTC. It translates to CSVGDRQSYGYTF.

The sample holds a few counts of this clone. The chain uses TRBV3-1 (or the pseudogene TRBV3-2) and TRBJ1-3, with 10 bases aligning to TRBD1. The V segment lost 4 bases and the J segment 2 bases; nucleotides outside the gene matches: 5. CDR3 length equals 16 residues. Germline V gene sequence: CDR1 LGHDT, CDR2 YNNKEL (reference sequence). The CDR3 DNA sequence: TGTGCCAGCAGCCTATTAGACAGGGGGCCTGGAAACACCATATATTTT. This gives the protein CASSLLDRGPGNTIYF.

The V and J genes are TRBV28 and TRBJ1-1; perhaps TRBD1 as D (6 bases). This CDR3 is 13 amino acids long. Germline V CDR1 and CDR2: MDHEN, SYDVKM. V dropped 6 bases and J dropped 1 base, with 9 bases sitting between them. CDR3 nucleotide sequence: TGTGCCAGCAGCCCAGGGGCGAACACTGAAGCTTTCTTT. This gives the protein CASSPGANTEAFF.

This chain links TRBV9 with TRBJ1-3, with D perhaps matching TRBD1 (6 bases). Trimming took 4 bases from V and 2 from J, leaving 13 bases between them. The germline V gene encodes CDR1 SGDLS and CDR2 YYNGEE. CDR3 size: 15 residues. CDR3 amino acids: CASSRTALPGNTIYF. The DNA for the CDR3 is TGTGCCAGCAGCCGGACAGCCTTGCCTGGAAACACCATATATTTT.

The chain recombines TRBV12-3 or TRBV12-4 with TRBJ2-5; tentatively, D is TRBD1 (5 bases). V gave up 5 bases and J gave up 5 bases, with 12 bases separating them. CDR3 length: 13 residues. The CDR3 nucleotides read TGTGCCAGCAGTCCCCAGGGTTTGGAGACCCAGTACTTC. Its protein is CASSPQGLETQYF.

The chain has TRBV3-1 (or the pseudogene TRBV3-2) and TRBJ2-1, with a tentative D call TRBD2 (6 bases). This CDR3 is 16 amino acids long. Germline V gene sequence: CDR1 LGHDT, CDR2 YNNKEL (reference sequence). Trimming shortened V by 3 bases and J by 3 bases, and 15 bases separated the two germline ends. In DNA form, the CDR3 reads TGTGCCAGCAGCCACCGGGAGCCTTTACGCTACAATGAGCAGTTCTTC. It translates to CASSHREPLRYNEQFF.

V usage is TRBV13 and J usage is TRBJ2-1; 9 nucleotides align to TRBD1. CDR3 length equals 16 residues. In germline, CDR1 is PRHDT, CDR2 FYEKMQ (reference sequence). V was pared by 3 bases and J by 3 bases, with 6 bases of the junction left unmatched. The CDR3 is CASSFITGGYYNEQFF. DNA for the CDR3: TGTGCCAGCAGCTTTATTACAGGGGGCTACTACAATGAGCAGTTCTTC.

The rearrangement links TRBV28 to TRBJ1-1; 8 bases agree with TRBD1. This CDR3 spans 15 amino acids. Germline V lookup: CDR1 MDHEN, CDR2 SYDVKM. V gave up 6 bases and J gave up 1 base; unmatched junction bases: 7. CDR3 region: CASSHRTGRNTEAFF. Here the CDR3 DNA reads TGTGCCAGCAGCCACCGGACAGGGAGGAACACTGAAGCTTTCTTT. Together with reference TRBV28 and TRBJ1-1, the CDR3 gives the full variable domain: DVKVTQSSRYLVKRTGEKVFLECVQDMDHENMFWYRQDPGLGLRLIYFSYDVKMKEKGDIPEGYSVSREKKERFSLILESASTNQTSMYLCASSHRTGRNTEAFFGQGTRLTVV.

The J gene is TRBJ2-7, the V gene TRBV23-1; D is ambiguous. TRBV23-1 is labeled an ORF, and its function is uncertain. The CDR3 contains 12 residues. Trimming cost V 4 bases and J 7 bases, with 11 bases left between them. CDR3: CASSLFRKEQYF. In DNA, the CDR3 is TGCGCCAGCAGTCTTTTCAGGAAAGAGCAGTACTTC.

J is TRBJ2-4 and V is TRBV10-2, with D perhaps matching TRBD2 (6 bases). Trimming stripped 0 bases from V and 4 bases from J, with 16 bases between. This CDR3 contains 17 residues. From germline, CDR1 is WSHSY and CDR2 SAAADI. CDR3 loop: CASSESRRASSKNIQYF. The CDR3, as DNA: TGCGCCAGCAGTGAGTCTAGGAGGGCCAGTTCAAAAAACATTCAGTACTTC.

This clone was found a few times. J is TRBJ1-6 and V is TRBV5-6; tentatively, D is TRBD1 (5 bases). V lost 5 bases and J 1 base, leaving 10 bases between the germline ends. The CDR3 spans 15 residues. CDR1 is SGHDT and CDR2 is YYEEEE in the germline V gene. The CDR3: CASRTGGSYNSPLHF. DNA of the CDR3: TGTGCCAGCAGAACAGGAGGATCCTATAATTCACCCCTCCACTTT.

The rearrangement links TRBV24-1 to TRBJ1-5; perhaps TRBD1 as D (6 bases). CDR1 is KGHDR and CDR2 is SFDVKD in the germline V gene. Trimming stripped 12 bases from V and 4 bases from J, with 15 bases between. CDR3 length: 13 amino acids. The CDR3 region is CAVQDRTNQPQHF. CDR3 in DNA: TGTGCCGTACAAGACAGGACTAATCAGCCCCAGCATTTT.

V usage is TRBV21-1 and J usage is TRBJ1-2; TRBD1, the table's D call, lacks a check against the DNA. TRBV21-1 represents a pseudogene. The CDR3 runs 17 residues. The CDR3 DNA follows: TGTGCCAGCAGCAAAAATGGGGACGCGACAGGTAGCTATGGCTACACCTTC. Protein sequence: CASSKNGDATGSYGYTF.